Listed below are T cell receptor beta chains from one sample, sequenced in a study of cytomegalovirus exposure and HLA in healthy donors. Clones were read by immunoSEQ multiplex PCR, and TCRdb kept only the in-frame ones, dropping some. The sample has around 200,000 clones, 80% seen once; the top ten hold 0.6% to 0.7%. Sequencing was performed on PBMCs. The receptors were sampled from a boy between 5 and 17 years old in good health and CMV-seronegative. The CDR3 runs from the conserved cysteine through the conserved F or W. The D gene is left open where the match is weak.

CDR3 DNA: TGTGCCAGCAGCTTAGATCGCCTGATAGGACAGGGATCCTACGAGCAGTACTTC; CDR3 protein: CASSLDRLIGQGSYEQYF; J gene: TRBJ2-7; D gene: TRBD1; V gene: TRBV11-3
CDR3 DNA: TGTGCCAGCAGCTTATATGGAAACACCATATATTTT; CDR3 protein: CASSLYGNTIYF; J gene: TRBJ1-3; D gene: -; V gene: TRBV7-9
CDR3 DNA: TGTGCCAGCACCCCTCGACAGAGGATGAACACTGAAGCTTTCTTT; CDR3 protein: CASTPRQRMNTEAFF; J gene: TRBJ1-1; D gene: -; V gene: TRBV6-1
CDR3 DNA: TGCAGCGCTGCGTCGACAGGGAATCCCTACGAGCAGTACTTC; CDR3 protein: CSAASTGNPYEQYF; J gene: TRBJ2-7; D gene: TRBD1; V gene: TRBV29-1
CDR3 DNA: TGTTCCAGCAGCTTCGGGGAGACTGAAGCTTTCTTT; CDR3 protein: CSSSFGETEAFF; J gene: TRBJ1-1; D gene: -; V gene: TRBV7-9
CDR3 DNA: TGTGCCACCAGCAGAGCCCCCAGTTCCGAGCAGTACTTC; CDR3 protein: CATSRAPSSEQYF; J gene: TRBJ2-7; D gene: -; V gene: TRBV15
CDR3 DNA: TGTGCCAGCAGCTTGGGACCGGGACAGGGCAATCAGCCCCAGCATTTT; CDR3 protein: CASSLGPGQGNQPQHF; J gene: TRBJ1-5; D gene: TRBD1; V gene: TRBV7-6
CDR3 DNA: TGTGCCAGCAGAGAACCCTCGGGACTGACATACTTC; CDR3 protein: CASREPSGLTYF; J gene: TRBJ2-5; D gene: -; V gene: TRBV6-5
CDR3 DNA: TGCGCCAGCAGCTTGAGGGCCAGCGGGGGAGACGTTTCCTACAATGAGCAGTTCTTC; CDR3 protein: CASSLRASGGDVSYNEQFF; J gene: TRBJ2-1; D gene: TRBD2; V gene: TRBV5-1
CDR3 DNA: TGCAGCGTAGGGGGACGTAGCTCTGGAAACACCATATATTTT; CDR3 protein: CSVGGRSSGNTIYF; J gene: TRBJ1-3; D gene: -; V gene: TRBV29-1